Listed below are T cell receptor beta chains from one sample, sequenced in a study of cytomegalovirus exposure and HLA in healthy donors. Produced via immunoSEQ multiplex PCR; TCRdb's table is partial and in-frame only. The sample holds under 50,000 clones, around 94% seen once. The specimen sequenced was PBMCs. Every receptor here comes from a woman between 18 and 30 years old in good health and CMV-seropositive. CDR3s include the opening cysteine and the closing phenylalanine or tryptophan. D genes are given only for firm matches. Not every row has a clone size; where given, it reads once, few, many or a size class.

v_gene,j_gene,abundance,d_gene,CDR3aa,CDR3nt
TRBV29-1,TRBJ2-1,few,TRBD2,CSVKTASGTPSFF,TGCAGCGTTAAAACGGCTAGCGGAACCCCGTCGTTCTTC
TRBV11-2,TRBJ1-4,-,TRBD1,CASSTPTSRGLGEKLFF,TGTGCCAGCAGCACACCAACTTCGAGGGGGCTAGGGGAAAAACTGTTTTTT
TRBV28,TRBJ1-4,-,-,CASSLRNEKLFF,TGTGCCAGCAGTTTGAGGAATGAAAAACTGTTTTTT
TRBV19,TRBJ1-5,once,-,CASRGGDGRNQPQHF,TGTGCCAGTAGGGGGGGAGACGGTCGCAATCAGCCCCAGCATTTT
TRBV18,TRBJ1-1,-,TRBD1,CASSREGQGANKAFF,TGTGCCAGCTCCCGTGAGGGACAGGGGGCGAATAAAGCTTTCTTT
TRBV5-1,TRBJ2-5,-,-,CASSRNIQETQYF,TGCGCCAGCAGCCGTAACATACAAGAGACCCAGTACTTC
TRBV6-5,TRBJ2-1,-,TRBD2,CASSYSASGSYEQFF,TGTGCCAGCAGTTACTCGGCTAGCGGGAGCTATGAGCAGTTCTTC
TRBV6-1,TRBJ2-1,once,TRBD2,CASGLAGTYNEQFF,TGTGCCAGCGGCCTAGCGGGTACTTACAATGAGCAGTTCTTC
TRBV5-4,TRBJ1-4,-,TRBD1,CASSSTGDEKLFF,TGTGCCAGCAGCTCTACAGGGGATGAAAAACTGTTTTTT
TRBV4-2,TRBJ2-7,-,TRBD2,CASSQGLAGSYEQYF,TGTGCCAGCAGCCAGGGACTAGCGGGCTCCTACGAGCAGTACTTC
TRBV2,TRBJ2-7,-,TRBD1,CASSGDRDSLYF,TGTGCCAGCAGTGGCGACAGGGACAGCCTATACTTC
TRBV28,TRBJ1-2,-,-,CASSFPDQQGPGYYGYTF,TGTGCCAGCAGTTTTCCGGATCAACAGGGTCCGGGATACTATGGCTACACCTTC
TRBV5-6,TRBJ1-2,-,-,CASSLGAGSDGYTF,TGTGCCAGCAGCTTGGGTGCAGGGTCGGATGGCTACACCTTC
TRBV6-1,TRBJ1-1,-,TRBD1,CASSRRDRGIAFF,TGTGCCAGCAGCCGCCGGGACAGGGGGATAGCTTTCTTT
TRBV7-9,TRBJ2-1,-,TRBD2,CASSRTSGLIDEQFF,TGTGCCAGCAGCCGTACTAGCGGGCTCATCGATGAGCAGTTCTTC
TRBV11-3,TRBJ2-7,once,-,CASSLGGWYSSYEQYF,TGTGCCAGCAGCTTAGGGGGCTGGTATTCCTCCTACGAGCAGTACTTC
TRBV7-3,TRBJ2-5,-,-,CASSLSLQETQYF,TGTGCCAGCAGCTTATCCTTACAAGAGACCCAGTACTTC
TRBV4-2,TRBJ2-2,-,TRBD1,CASSQQGDGTGELFF,TGTGCCAGCAGCCAACAGGGGGATGGCACCGGGGAGCTGTTTTTT
TRBV5-8,TRBJ2-3,-,-,CASSPEMGPRTDTQYF,TGTGCCAGCAGCCCGGAGATGGGGCCTAGGACAGATACGCAGTATTTT
TRBV6-6,TRBJ2-1,-,TRBD2,CASSNPGLADEQFF,TGTGCCAGCAGTAATCCGGGACTAGCGGATGAGCAGTTCTTC
TRBV30,TRBJ1-5,-,-,CAWVGRGVLRNQPQHF,TGTGCCTGGGTCGGGAGAGGAGTCTTAAGGAATCAGCCCCAGCATTTT
TRBV11-2,TRBJ1-1,-,-,CASSSTGPRNTEAFF,TGTGCCAGCAGCTCAACAGGGCCGAGGAACACTGAAGCTTTCTTT
TRBV19,TRBJ2-7,-,-,CASSIRVTGSAYEQYF,TGTGCCAGTAGTATAAGGGTGACAGGTTCCGCCTACGAGCAGTACTTC
TRBV30,TRBJ2-2,-,-,CARCPDEGAGELFF,TGTGCCAGATGTCCGGACGAAGGGGCCGGGGAGCTGTTTTTT
TRBV7-2,TRBJ2-7,-,-,CASSPTAYEQYF,TGTGCCAGCAGCCCGACAGCTTACGAGCAGTACTTC
TRBV14,TRBJ2-1,-,-,CASSQDLAGNEQFF,TGTGCCAGCAGCCAAGATCTTGCGGGAAATGAGCAGTTCTTC
TRBV2,TRBJ2-7,-,-,CASSETAGGSYEQYF,TGTGCCAGCAGTGAGACTGCGGGCGGCTCCTACGAGCAGTACTTC
TRBV2,TRBJ1-3,-,-,CASSERKGLGGNTIYF,TGTGCCAGCAGTGAACGTAAGGGGCTTGGCGGAAACACCATATATTTT
TRBV9,TRBJ1-1,-,-,CASSVEGGQTEAFF,TGTGCCAGCAGCGTAGAGGGGGGGCAAACTGAAGCTTTCTTT
TRBV15,TRBJ2-7,-,TRBD2,CATSRPPGAGGVYEQYF,TGTGCCACCAGCAGACCCCCGGGAGCGGGAGGAGTCTACGAGCAGTACTTC
TRBV18,TRBJ2-3,-,TRBD2,CASSLSGGSTDTQYF,TGTGCCAGCTCACTTAGCGGGGGTAGCACAGATACGCAGTATTTT
TRBV5-1,TRBJ2-7,-,-,CASSLAGTYEQYF,TGCGCCAGCAGCTTGGCCGGGACCTACGAGCAGTACTTC
TRBV6-6,TRBJ1-2,-,-,CASSYLPEGGYTF,TGTGCCAGCAGTTATCTCCCTGAGGGAGGCTACACCTTC
TRBV29-1,TRBJ2-4,-,TRBD2,CSALGPSGRGDIQYF,TGCAGCGCCCTTGGCCCTAGCGGGAGAGGGGACATTCAGTACTTC
TRBV4-3,TRBJ2-7,-,TRBD2,CASSQDNSGSYEQYF,TGCGCCAGCAGCCAAGATAATAGCGGGAGCTACGAGCAGTACTTC
TRBV6-5,TRBJ2-6,-,-,CASSYGQISGANVLTF,TGTGCCAGCAGTTACGGCCAGATCTCTGGGGCCAACGTCCTGACTTTC
TRBV28,TRBJ2-3,once,-,CASSRDRRSTDTQYF,TGTGCCAGCAGCCGAGACAGAAGAAGCACAGATACGCAGTATTTT
TRBV11-3,TRBJ2-2,-,-,CASSLFGSTGELFF,TGTGCCAGCAGCTTATTCGGGAGCACCGGGGAGCTGTTTTTT
TRBV7-2,TRBJ2-7,-,-,CASSLALGLTNEQYF,TGTGCCAGCAGCTTAGCCCTAGGACTCACCAACGAGCAGTACTTC
TRBV6-6,TRBJ2-7,once,TRBD1,CASSYQPKGQGEQYF,TGTGCCAGCAGTTACCAACCTAAGGGACAGGGCGAGCAGTACTTC
TRBV28,TRBJ1-2,-,-,CAPKTLIMDLSYGYTF,TGTGCTCCTAAAACCCTCATAATGGACTTATCCTATGGCTACACCTTC
TRBV7-7,TRBJ2-2,once,TRBD1,CASSFDRGTGELFF,TGTGCTAGCAGCTTCGACAGGGGAACCGGGGAGCTGTTTTTT
TRBV7-3,TRBJ2-1,-,TRBD2,CASSFRLAGDNEQFF,TGTGCCAGCAGCTTCCGACTAGCGGGAGATAATGAGCAGTTCTTC
TRBV9,TRBJ2-3,-,TRBD2,CASSVGREATDTQYF,TGTGCCAGCAGCGTAGGGCGGGAGGCCACAGATACGCAGTATTTT
TRBV28,TRBJ1-5,-,TRBD1,CASTQGAYQPQHF,TGTGCCAGCACCCAGGGGGCGTATCAGCCCCAGCATTTT
TRBV7-2,TRBJ2-7,once,-,CASSFWSPSDEQYF,TGTGCCAGCAGCTTCTGGTCACCAAGCGACGAGCAGTACTTC
TRBV19,TRBJ2-7,-,TRBD2,CASSGRTSGNYEQYF,TGTGCCAGTAGTGGCCGGACTAGCGGGAACTACGAGCAGTACTTC
TRBV14,TRBJ2-1,-,-,CASSQDSDYYNEQFF,TGTGCCAGCAGCCAGGACAGCGACTACTACAATGAGCAGTTCTTC
TRBV27,TRBJ2-7,-,TRBD1,CASSSTRTGSGYEQYF,TGTGCCAGCAGTTCCACTCGGACAGGGAGTGGGTACGAGCAGTACTTC
TRBV18,TRBJ1-1,-,TRBD1,CASSSAGTGVVTEAFF,TGTGCCAGCTCCTCAGCCGGGACAGGGGTTGTGACTGAAGCTTTCTTT
TRBV7-9,TRBJ2-5,-,TRBD2,CASSLGLAGGKETQYF,TGTGCCAGCAGCTTAGGGCTAGCGGGAGGAAAGGAGACCCAGTACTTC
TRBV28,TRBJ2-7,-,TRBD1,CASSLGQAKPYEQYF,TGTGCCAGCAGCCTCGGACAGGCCAAACCCTACGAGCAGTACTTC
TRBV6-5,TRBJ1-1,-,TRBD1,CASSWTGPTEAFF,TGTGCCAGCAGTTGGACAGGGCCCACTGAAGCTTTCTTT
TRBV30,TRBJ1-2,-,-,CAWSGTAPYGYTF,TGTGCCTGGAGTGGGACAGCGCCCTATGGCTACACCTTC
TRBV28,TRBJ2-5,-,TRBD1,CASSSSGGLRETQYF,TGTGCCAGCAGTTCATCAGGGGGCTTAAGGGAGACCCAGTACTTC
TRBV2,TRBJ2-5,once,TRBD2,CASSPGLAGGRKTQYF,TGTGCCAGCAGCCCAGGACTAGCGGGAGGGCGGAAGACCCAGTACTTC
TRBV7-7,TRBJ2-5,-,TRBD1,CASSLRQGAQETQYF,TGTGCTAGCAGCCTCAGACAGGGGGCCCAAGAGACCCAGTACTTC
TRBV6-1,TRBJ2-7,-,TRBD2,CASRAGGVSYEQYF,TGTGCCAGCAGGGCGGGAGGTGTATCCTACGAGCAGTACTTC
TRBV28,TRBJ1-6,-,-,CASGRSSGGSGSPLHF,TGTGCCAGCGGAAGGTCTTCAGGAGGCTCCGGGTCACCCCTCCACTTT